This TCR beta chain was captured by sequencing in a study of blood T cell repertoires in COVID-19. Study-level background: The analysed material was cDNA or gDNA that came from T cells, B-cell-depleted T cells, or PBMCs.

Participant ages covered 18 to 89 years across some 25 US areas. Participants reported their clinical history, and cohort assignment relied on those reports. Libraries were prepared by immunoSEQ multiplex PCR; TCRdb keeps only in-frame clonotypes and omits some of them. The sample carries about 380,000 clones, around nine tenths recorded once. Germline V gene data show CDR1 as SGDLS and CDR2 as YYNGEE. The CDR3 has 15 amino acids. Deletions cut 5 bases from V and 2 bases from J, with 14 bases between. This TCR came from a woman aged 18 to 35 who had recovered from COVID-19. The sequenced material came from PBMCs or T cells enriched from blood (not recorded which). The chain uses TRBV9 and TRBJ2-1; D may be TRBD2 (6 bases). In DNA, the CDR3 is TGTGCCAGCAGTGACGGAGGGGTCCCCTACAATGAGCAGTTCTTC. Translating gives CASSDGGVPYNEQFF.